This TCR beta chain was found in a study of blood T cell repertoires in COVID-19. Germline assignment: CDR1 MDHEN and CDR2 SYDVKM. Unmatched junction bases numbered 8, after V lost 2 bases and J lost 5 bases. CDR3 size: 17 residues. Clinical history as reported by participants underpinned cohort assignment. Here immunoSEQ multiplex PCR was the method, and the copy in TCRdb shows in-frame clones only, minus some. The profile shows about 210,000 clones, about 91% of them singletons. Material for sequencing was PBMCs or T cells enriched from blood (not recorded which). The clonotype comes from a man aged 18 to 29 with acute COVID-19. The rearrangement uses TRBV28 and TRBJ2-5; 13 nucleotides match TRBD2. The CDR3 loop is CASSLIGLAGVDETQYF. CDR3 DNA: TGTGCCAGCAGTTTAATCGGACTAGCGGGAGTCGACGAGACCCAGTACTTC.